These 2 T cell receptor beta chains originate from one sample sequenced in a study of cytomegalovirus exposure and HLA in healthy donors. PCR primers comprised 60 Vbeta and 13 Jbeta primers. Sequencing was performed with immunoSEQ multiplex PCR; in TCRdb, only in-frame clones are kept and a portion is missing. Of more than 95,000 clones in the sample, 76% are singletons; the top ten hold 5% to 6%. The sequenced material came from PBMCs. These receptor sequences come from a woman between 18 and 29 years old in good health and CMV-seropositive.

Here the CDR3 DNA reads TGCGCCAGCACCAGGACAGGGCAGTACGAGCAGTACTTC. This codes for CASTRTGQYEQYF. The chain links TRBV5-1 to TRBJ2-5, with 8 bases aligning to TRBD1. The DNA end is more similar to TRBJ2-7, so the J call may be wrong. The CDR3 is 13 residues long. Germline lookup yields CDR1 SGHRS and CDR2 YFSETQ.

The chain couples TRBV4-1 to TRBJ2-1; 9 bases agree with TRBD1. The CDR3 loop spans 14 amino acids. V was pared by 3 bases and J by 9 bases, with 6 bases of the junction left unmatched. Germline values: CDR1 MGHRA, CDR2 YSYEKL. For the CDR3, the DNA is TGCGCCAGCAGCCAGGGGGACAGGGCCACTGAGCAGTTCTTC. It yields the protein CASSQGDRATEQFF.